This is a list of T cell receptor beta chains from one sample in a study of CD8+ T cells in alopecia areata. Clones were sequenced by immunoSEQ multiplex PCR, and TCRdb holds only the in-frame ones, with some missing. This sample has 61,000 or so clones, with 96% found just once. Sequences were derived from CD8+ T cells sorted from blood, sampled at week 0. The receptors come from a human donor with alopecia areata. The CDR3 runs from the conserved cysteine through the conserved F or W. The D gene is left open where the match is weak. The size field is filled for only some rows; it gives once, few, many or a size class.

v_gene	abundance	j_gene	d_gene	CDR3nt	CDR3aa
TRBV7-2	-	TRBJ2-1	-	TGTGCCAGCAGCTTGGAGGGTTCCTACAATGAGCAGTTCTTC	CASSLEGSYNEQFF
TRBV6-5	-	TRBJ1-1	TRBD1	TGTGCCAGCAAAGACAGGGGACTCTTGAACACTGAAGCTTTCTTT	CASKDRGLLNTEAFF
TRBV27	-	TRBJ2-7	-	TGTGCCAGCAGTTTAGGAGGTTACTACGAGCAGTACTTC	CASSLGGYYEQYF
TRBV4-3	-	TRBJ2-5	-	TGCGCCAGCAGCCAAAGACTGGGACGAGTCCAAGAGACCCAGTACTTC	CASSQRLGRVQETQYF
TRBV2	-	TRBJ2-7	TRBD1	TGTGCCAGCACGGACAGGACAGGCTTATACGAGCAGTACTTC	CASTDRTGLYEQYF
TRBV6-6	-	TRBJ2-7	TRBD1	TGTGCCAGCAGCCCGACAGGGCCCACCTACGAGCAGTACTTC	CASSPTGPTYEQYF
TRBV5-1	-	TRBJ1-1	-	TGCGCCAGCAGCCAAACAGGGTTGACTGAAGCTTTCTTT	CASSQTGLTEAFF
TRBV7-6	once	TRBJ2-1	-	TGTGCCAGCAGCGGAGGGATGGGGGGAAATGAGCAGTTCTTC	CASSGGMGGNEQFF
TRBV11-2	-	TRBJ2-1	TRBD1	TGTGCCAGCAGCCGGAGACAGGGTATCAATGAGCAGTTCTTC	CASSRRQGINEQFF
TRBV4-1	-	TRBJ2-3	-	TGCGCCAGCAGCCAAGATCCAGGGGGCACAGATACGCAGTATTTT	CASSQDPGGTDTQYF
TRBV5-6	-	TRBJ2-1	TRBD2	TGTGCCAGCAGCTTGGTTCTAGCGGTGGATGAGCAGTTCTTC	CASSLVLAVDEQFF
TRBV19	-	TRBJ1-1	TRBD1	TGTGCCAGTAGTAGTTGGGGACAGGGATCCACTGAAGCTTTCTTT	CASSSWGQGSTEAFF
TRBV27	-	TRBJ2-7	TRBD1	TGTGCCAGCAGCCCCAGGACAGGGCTCGCCTACGAGCAGTACTTC	CASSPRTGLAYEQYF
TRBV29-1	-	TRBJ2-3	TRBD2	TGCAGCGTTGATACGGGGGGGCCTCCAGATACGCAGTATTTT	CSVDTGGPPDTQYF
TRBV29-1	-	TRBJ2-7	-	TGCAGCGTAATCGTACTCTACGAGCAGTACTTC	CSVIVLYEQYF
TRBV29-1	-	TRBJ1-2	-	TGCAGCGCTGAGCAGGCAGCCGTCTACACCTTC	CSAEQAAVYTF
TRBV7-9	once	TRBJ2-3	-	TGTGCCAGCAGCTTAGCGGGGGGGCCCGCAGATACGCAGTATTTT	CASSLAGGPADTQYF
TRBV5-5	-	TRBJ2-1	-	TGTGCCAGTAACAGGAACAACAATGAGCAGTTCTTC	CASNRNNNEQFF
TRBV4-1	-	TRBJ2-5	-	TGCGCCAGCAGCCAAGAGTTAATGGTGACAGCCCAAGAGACCCAGTACTTC	CASSQELMVTAQETQYF
TRBV2	once	TRBJ2-7	TRBD2	TGTGCCAGCAGTGATGTACTAGCGGGGGGGCCACCCTACGAGCAGTACTTC	CASSDVLAGGPPYEQYF
TRBV4-1	-	TRBJ1-3	-	TGCGCCAGCAGCCAAGTGGGAATCTCTGGAAACACCATATATTTT	CASSQVGISGNTIYF
TRBV5-6	-	TRBJ2-3	TRBD1	TGTGCCAGCGGGACAGGGAGCACAGATACGCAGTATTTT	CASGTGSTDTQYF
TRBV29-1	-	TRBJ1-4	-	TGCAGCGTTGAGCCGGAGGGTGAAAAACTGTTTTTT	CSVEPEGEKLFF
TRBV4-1	-	TRBJ1-1	-	TGCGCCAGCAGCCAAGATCCTCAGGGGTTGACTGAAGCTTTCTTT	CASSQDPQGLTEAFF
TRBV15	-	TRBJ2-3	-	TGTGCCACCAGCAGAGTCGCAGGGGTTGGGGATACGCAGTATTTT	CATSRVAGVGDTQYF
TRBV9	-	TRBJ2-7	TRBD2	TGTGCCAGCAGCGTAGTAGACGGACTAGAGTACCACGAGCAGTACTTC	CASSVVDGLEYHEQYF
TRBV10-2	-	TRBJ1-2	-	TGCGCCAGCAGTGAATGGACAGTTAACTATGGCTACACCTTC	CASSEWTVNYGYTF
TRBV4-3	-	TRBJ1-2	-	TGCGCCAGCAGCCAAGATGGTCGGTATGGCTACACCTTC	CASSQDGRYGYTF
TRBV7-9	-	TRBJ2-7	-	TGTGCCAGCAGCTTAAGTACCTACGAGCAGTACTTC	CASSLSTYEQYF
TRBV5-1	-	TRBJ2-5	-	TGCGCCAGCAGCCCAGGGGATAACCAAGAGACCCAGTACTTC	CASSPGDNQETQYF
TRBV29-1	-	TRBJ2-1	TRBD1	TGCAGCGTTGCAGGGGGCGCCTACAATGAGCAGTTCTTC	CSVAGGAYNEQFF
TRBV10-1	-	TRBJ2-7	-	TGCGCCAGCAGTGACCCGGCGGGCTTTACCTACGAGCAGTACTTC	CASSDPAGFTYEQYF
TRBV7-9	-	TRBJ1-4	-	TGTGCCAGCAGCTTATCGGCCCAACTCGGGGGAGGAAAACTGTTTTTT	CASSLSAQLGGGKLFF
TRBV25-1	-	TRBJ2-5	TRBD2	TGTGCCAGCAGTGAACTAGCGGGCTTCCAAGAGACCCAGTACTTC	CASSELAGFQETQYF
TRBV6-5	-	TRBJ2-1	-	TGTGCCAGCCGGCGGAGTTCCTTTGAGCAGTTCTTC	CASRRSSFEQFF
TRBV13	-	TRBJ1-4	-	TGTGCCAGCAGCTTCGCCGGTTGGGGCTTGGCTAATGAAAAACTGTTTTTT	CASSFAGWGLANEKLFF
TRBV4-3	-	TRBJ2-7	-	TGCGCCAGCAGCCAAGATATACAGGACTCCTACGAGCAGTACTTC	CASSQDIQDSYEQYF
TRBV7-8	-	TRBJ2-1	TRBD2	TGTGCCAGCAGCGGACTAGCCGGGGACAACTTTGAGCAGTTCTTC	CASSGLAGDNFEQFF
TRBV29-1	-	TRBJ2-1	TRBD1	TGCAGCGTTGTTTTCGGGACAGGGATCGATGAGCAGTTCTTC	CSVVFGTGIDEQFF
TRBV7-8	-	TRBJ2-3	-	TGTGCCAGCAGCTCCCGACCCTTGGATACGCAGTATTTT	CASSSRPLDTQYF
TRBV10-1	-	TRBJ1-1	-	TGCGCCAGCAGTGAGTCCTCGGGTGAAGCTTTCTTT	CASSESSGEAFF
TRBV19	-	TRBJ1-2	-	TGTGCCAGTAGTATGTCGGGGGCGACGGGCTACACCTTC	CASSMSGATGYTF
TRBV11-2	-	TRBJ1-4	-	TGTGCCAGCAGCGGCTCGAACAGGGATGGTAATGAAAAACTGTTTTTT	CASSGSNRDGNEKLFF
TRBV7-6	-	TRBJ2-3	TRBD2	TGTGCCAGCCAAACTAGCGGGGGAGAGATAGGCACAGATACGCAGTATTTT	CASQTSGGEIGTDTQYF
TRBV10-3	-	TRBJ2-5	TRBD2	TGTGCCATCAGTGAGTCGCCTAGCGGGGGCCTGTACCAAGAGACCCAGTACTTC	CAISESPSGGLYQETQYF
TRBV4-1	-	TRBJ2-7	-	TGCGCCAGCAGCCCCACTCGGGGCCCCGACTACGAGCAGTACTTC	CASSPTRGPDYEQYF
TRBV10-2	-	TRBJ2-3	TRBD2	TGCGCCAGCAGTGAACACCTGAGGAGCGGGGGCACAGATACGCAGTATTTT	CASSEHLRSGGTDTQYF
TRBV6-5	-	TRBJ1-1	TRBD1	TGTGCCACAAATACAGGGGGCCGAAGTGAAGCTTTCTTT	CATNTGGRSEAFF
TRBV9	-	TRBJ2-5	-	TGTGCCAGCAGCGTAGAGTTGGGGGAGACCCAGTACTTC	CASSVELGETQYF
TRBV4-3	once	TRBJ2-3	-	TGCGCCAGCAGCCAAGATCTTCGGGGGGCCCGCACAGATACGCAGTATTTT	CASSQDLRGARTDTQYF
TRBV14	-	TRBJ2-7	TRBD1	TGTGCCAGCAGCCAAGCTTACAGGGGTTCCTACGAGCAGTACTTC	CASSQAYRGSYEQYF
TRBV4-3	-	TRBJ2-1	-	TGCGCCAGCAGCCAAGACTACCTTACCTCCTACAATGAGCAGTTCTTC	CASSQDYLTSYNEQFF
TRBV29-1	-	TRBJ2-1	-	TGCAGCGTTGAAGTAGGACCGGCCAATGAGCAGTTCTTC	CSVEVGPANEQFF
TRBV7-2	-	TRBJ2-7	-	TGTGCCAGCAGCTTAGACACGGCCACCTACGAGCAGTACTTC	CASSLDTATYEQYF
TRBV4-3	-	TRBJ2-3	-	TGCGCCAGCAGCCAAGGAAGGAGGGGCACAGATACGCAGTATTTT	CASSQGRRGTDTQYF
TRBV7-2	-	TRBJ1-1	-	TGTGCCAGCAGCCGCCAAACAACTGAAGCTTTCTTT	CASSRQTTEAFF
TRBV5-1	once	TRBJ1-5	-	TGCGCCAGCAGCTTGGGCACAGATAGCAATCAGCCCCAGCATTTT	CASSLGTDSNQPQHF
TRBV10-3	once	TRBJ2-5	-	TGTGCCATCAGTGGAGGAGAGACCCAGTACTTC	CAISGGETQYF
TRBV7-2	-	TRBJ2-3	TRBD1	TGTGCCAGCAGCTCGGACAGGGTGACAGATACGCAGTATTTT	CASSSDRVTDTQYF